These T cell receptor beta chains were read from a single sample in a study of blood T cell repertoires in COVID-19. Here immunoSEQ multiplex PCR was the method, and the copy in TCRdb shows in-frame clones only, minus some. This sample has approximately 490,000 clones, with more than 85% found just once. The source material was PBMCs or T cells enriched from blood (not recorded which). These receptors were taken from an older woman who had recovered from COVID-19. CDR3s include the opening cysteine and the closing phenylalanine or tryptophan. A D gene is named only where the DNA matches it firmly. A row's size may be missing; if present it is once, few, many or a size class.

j_call d_call v_call clone_size cdr3_aa cdr3_nt
TRBJ1-6 - TRBV6-4 - CASSATDNSPLHF TGTGCCAGCTCTGCGACAGATAATTCACCCCTCCACTTT
TRBJ2-2 - TRBV5-1 - CASSLSSGTGELFF TGCGCCAGCAGCTTGAGTTCGGGTACCGGGGAGCTGTTTTTT
TRBJ1-2 TRBD1 TRBV7-9 - CATTGQGNDYGYTF TGTGCCACCACCGGACAGGGGAATGACTATGGCTACACCTTC
TRBJ2-2 - TRBV10-3 - CAISGGGELFF TGTGCCATCAGCGGGGGAGGGGAGCTGTTTTTT
TRBJ2-2 - TRBV28 - CASTGRRTGELFF TGTGCCAGCACCGGACGGAGGACCGGGGAGCTGTTTTTT
TRBJ2-4 - TRBV3-1/TRBV3-2 - CASSQDRGGGKNIQYF TGTGCCAGCAGCCAAGATCGAGGGGGGGGAAAAAACATTCAGTACTTC
TRBJ2-4 - TRBV21-1 - CASSNTSGDLYQGAKNIQYF TGTGCCAGCAGCAACACTAGCGGGGATTTGTATCAGGGAGCCAAAAACATTCAGTACTTC
TRBJ2-6 TRBD1 TRBV5-1 - CASSSTGVSSGANVLTF TGCGCCAGCAGCTCAACAGGGGTAAGCTCTGGGGCCAACGTCCTGACTTTC
TRBJ2-2 TRBD1 TRBV5-4 - CASSQGGNTGELFF TGTGCCAGCTCACAGGGGGGAAACACCGGGGAGCTGTTTTTT
TRBJ2-1 - TRBV2 - CASKGRGSRNEQFF TGTGCCAGCAAGGGGAGGGGGTCGAGGAATGAGCAGTTCTTC
TRBJ1-3 TRBD1 TRBV3-1/TRBV3-2 - CASSPPTGGPGNTIYF TGTGCCAGCAGCCCACCAACAGGGGGTCCTGGAAACACCATATATTTT
TRBJ2-7 - TRBV24-1 - CATSDLDSPEEQYF TGTGCCACCAGTGATTTGGACAGTCCTGAGGAGCAGTACTTC
TRBJ2-1 TRBD2 TRBV6-6 few CASSLNPRTSGSYNEQFF TGTGCCAGCAGTCTGAACCCCCGGACTAGCGGGTCCTACAATGAGCAGTTCTTC
TRBJ1-2 - TRBV6-6 - CASNPFETNYGYTF TGTGCCAGCAACCCTTTTGAGACTAACTATGGCTACACCTTC
TRBJ2-3 - TRBV5-1 - CASSLVQRHNGDTQYF TGCGCCAGCAGCTTGGTCCAGAGGCACAATGGGGATACGCAGTATTTT
TRBJ1-2 - TRBV7-9 - CASSQHPRAGDSDGYTF TGTGCCAGCAGCCAACATCCCCGGGCGGGGGATTCAGATGGCTACACCTTC
TRBJ1-2 - TRBV16 - CASSQTSFDYGYTF TGTGCCAGCAGCCAAACTTCATTTGACTATGGCTACACCTTC
TRBJ1-5 TRBD1 TRBV6-5 - CASSPDRNQPQHF TGTGCCAGCAGCCCGGACAGGAATCAGCCCCAGCATTTT
TRBJ1-1 - TRBV11-2 - CASSPRKEFEAFF TGTGCCAGCAGCCCCCGGAAGGAGTTTGAAGCTTTCTTT
TRBJ2-7 - TRBV19 - CASRLGGESTEQYF TGTGCCAGTAGGCTGGGGGGAGAGAGCACCGAGCAGTACTTC
TRBJ2-5 TRBD2 TRBV5-4 - CASTPTGGEETQYF TGTGCCAGCACCCCTACGGGGGGAGAAGAGACCCAGTACTTC
TRBJ2-5 - TRBV10-3 - CAISPDSGKETQYF TGTGCCATCAGCCCAGACTCGGGGAAGGAGACCCAGTACTTC
TRBJ1-2 TRBD1 TRBV11-2 once CASSATRTGDGYTF TGTGCCAGCAGCGCCACCCGGACAGGGGACGGCTACACCTTC
TRBJ2-1 - TRBV7-2 few CASSSQRGNEQFF TGTGCCAGCAGCTCTCAAAGGGGGAATGAGCAGTTCTTC
TRBJ2-7 TRBD1 TRBV5-1 - CASSLTGLDYEQYF TGCGCCAGCAGCCTGACAGGGCTGGACTACGAGCAGTACTTC
TRBJ2-3 - TRBV21-1 - CASSKVVDRVRYF TGTGCCAGCAGCAAAGTAGTGGACAGGGTTCGGTATTTT
TRBJ2-7 TRBD1 TRBV3-1/TRBV3-2 - CASSRDRPYEQYF TGTGCCAGCAGCCGGGACAGGCCGTACGAGCAGTACTTC
TRBJ1-1 - TRBV7-8 - CASSLGRINTEAFF TGTGCCAGCAGCTTAGGCAGGATTAACACTGAAGCTTTCTTT
TRBJ1-4 - TRBV25-1 few CASKGQANEKLFF TGTGCCAGCAAGGGGCAGGCAAATGAAAAACTGTTTTTT
TRBJ1-5 - TRBV19 once CASRLRLRLSNQPQHF TGTGCCAGTAGGTTAAGGCTCAGGTTGAGCAATCAGCCCCAGCATTTT
TRBJ2-5 - TRBV21-1 - CASKNNPETGETQYF TGTGCCAGCAAAAATAACCCCGAGACAGGAGAGACCCAGTACTTC
TRBJ2-7 - TRBV27 once CASSLYTDNYEQYF TGTGCCAGCAGTTTATACACTGACAATTACGAGCAGTACTTC
TRBJ2-5 TRBD2 TRBV18 - CASSPRAAGGPQETQYF TGTGCCAGCTCACCACGGGCAGCGGGGGGGCCCCAAGAGACCCAGTACTTC
TRBJ1-5 - TRBV6-5 once CASSYSGGSNQPQHF TGTGCCAGCAGTTACTCCGGCGGGAGCAATCAGCCCCAGCATTTT
TRBJ1-1 TRBD1 TRBV2 - CASQDRAEAFF TGTGCCAGCCAGGACAGGGCTGAAGCTTTCTTT